This T cell receptor beta chain was identified in a study of blood T cell repertoires in COVID-19 (dated by TCRdb to 2020 to 2021). Some background on the complete study: The collaborator samples originated in the United States, Italy and Spain and spanned the acute and convalescent phases of COVID-19. Where available, HLA class I and class II types were obtained from metadata supplied by the sample provider rather than from assay-based typing. Subjects who had been exposed to COVID-19, were actively infected with it, or had recovered from it provided the deeply sampled blood TCRbeta repertoires that made up the dataset. The samples were drawn from the first 160 participants of the ongoing ImmuneRACE study and from 950 to 1,500 subjects provided by 6 global collaborators. A freely available public database, intended as a resource for researchers studying the immune response to SARS-CoV-2, is where the repertoires were released. The prospective study material was composed of cDNA or gDNA derived from T cells, B-cell-depleted T cells, or PBMCs. A de-identified subject ID, COVID-19 status, age in years and sex were almost always included in the sample metadata.

What the authors observed across the whole study: The amount of clinical and demographic metadata varied by source and participant and was provided uncurated.

Note on this clone: Its antigen has not been determined. No base-level quality is on record; no much larger clone is a single base apart.

Whole blood was collected in K2EDTA tubes by collaborating institutions according to the institutions' own protocols. For TCRbeta analysis, collaborators shipped samples in one of three forms: frozen whole blood, isolated PBMCs, or DNA extracted from either of those sample types. CDR1 LNHDA and CDR2 SQIVND are derived from the germline V gene (reference sequence). V loses 3 bases, J loses 0 bases, and the germline ends lie 12 bases apart. From its cysteine to its phenylalanine, the CDR3 spans 15 amino acids. The read is trimmed to its CDR3 DNA, 45 bases read in frame from base 1. The immunoSEQ Assay, a bias-controlled multiplex PCR, was used to amplify TCRbeta CDR3 regions from genomic DNA. The paper's data handling went like this. Within the assay, amplification of reference gene primers was used to estimate how many nucleated cells each sample contained. Sequence reads were collapsed and filtered to measure the absolute abundance of every unique TCRbeta CDR3 rearrangement. Productive Simpson clonality was computed per sample as the square root of Simpson's diversity index over productive rearrangements. The source is immuneACCESS, and TCRdb retained only in-frame sequences with V and J called. Part of the clones is not carried over; for the studies checked, unresolved V genes explain less than half of this, and the remainder is unexplained. V and J calls and clone size come straight from that table; D and trimming were deduced from the DNA. In this sample the table shows 140,000 to 150,000 clones, roughly 86% of which occur a single time. Approximately 2% of the sample belongs to the ten largest clones.

Input material: peripheral blood. The sequence links TRBV19 to TRBJ2-7; D gene: possibly TRBD2, on 5 matching bases. This clonotype was sampled from a man between 70 and 80 years old with acute or convalescent COVID-19. The CDR3 has the sequence CASSMRSGGSYEQYF. The DNA sequence is TGTGCCAGTAGTATGAGAAGCGGCGGCTCCTACGAGCAGTACTTC.